This TCR beta chain derives from a study of long-term antiretroviral therapy in people with HIV. Study outcomes and limitations: Increased diversity was seen after ART, yet it remained lower than in transplant donor controls. Dominance of pre-ART expanded clones persisted, fluctuating and often declining after ART. Gathering of blood took place between the mid-2000s and the late 2010s, possibly under older ART regimens.

Everyone in the study who had HIV was treated in the United States. It was version v3.0 of the immunoSEQ assay that was run at survey level. Using immunoSEQ multiplex PCR, the repertoire was profiled, and TCRdb retains in-frame clones only, with some absent. This sample has 25,000 to 35,000 clones, with around 93% found just once. As for this clone: Its specificity is not known.

Sequenced material: unsorted PBMCs, taken just over 7.3 years after starting antiretroviral therapy. This clonotype was sampled from a man aged 50-59 years with HIV.

The CDR3 loop reads CASRGQGDDYGYTF. The CDR3 bases are TGTGCCAGTAGGGGACAGGGGGATGACTATGGCTACACCTTC. This chain joins TRBV19 and TRBJ1-2; 11 bases match TRBD1. Germline CDR1 reads LNHDA; CDR2 reads SQIVND (reference sequence). Trimming at V came to 6 bases and at J to 3 bases, leaving 3 bases not matched to a gene. This CDR3 has 14 residues. Drawing the rest from reference TRBV19 and TRBJ1-2, the complete variable domain is DGGITQSPKYLFRKEGQNVTLSCEQNLNHDAMYWYRQDPGQGLRLIYYSQIVNDFQKGDIAEGYSVSREKKESFPLTVTSAQKNPTAFYLCASRGQGDDYGYTFGSGTRLTVV.